This T cell receptor beta chain was profiled in a study of blood T cell repertoires in COVID-19. Study-wide context: T cells, B-cell-depleted T cells, or PBMCs provided the cDNA or gDNA that served as material.

The germline gives CDR1 SEHNR, CDR2 FQNEAQ (reference sequence). The V gene end was trimmed by 5 bases and the J gene end by 7 bases; junction bases not matched to a gene: 5. CDR3 length: 14 amino acids. Produced via immunoSEQ multiplex PCR; TCRdb's table is partial and in-frame only. Of roughly 150,000 clones listed, 80% to 85% are singletons. The receptor's source is a man aged 70 or older with active or convalescent COVID-19. Sequenced input: peripheral blood. V is TRBV7-9 and J is TRBJ1-4; 9 nucleotides agree with TRBD1. The CDR3 region is CASSARDRAEKLFF. The CDR3 bases are TGTGCCAGCAGCGCCCGGGACAGGGCTGAAAAACTGTTTTTT.